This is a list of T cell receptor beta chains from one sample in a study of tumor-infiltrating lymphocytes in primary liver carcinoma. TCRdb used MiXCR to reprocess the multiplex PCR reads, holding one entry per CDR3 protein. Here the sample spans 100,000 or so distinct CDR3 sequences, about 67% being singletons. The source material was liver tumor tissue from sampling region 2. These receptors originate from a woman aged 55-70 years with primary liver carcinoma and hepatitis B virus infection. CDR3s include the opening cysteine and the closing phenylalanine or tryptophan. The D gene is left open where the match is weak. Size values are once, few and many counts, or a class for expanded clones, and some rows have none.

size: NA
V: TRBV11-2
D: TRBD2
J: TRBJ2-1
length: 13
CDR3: CASSRTSRAEQFF
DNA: TGTGCCAGCAGCCGGACTAGCAGGGCAGAGCAATTCTTC

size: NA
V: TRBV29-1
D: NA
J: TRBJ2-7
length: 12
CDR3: CNVEDKSREQYF
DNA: TGCAACGTTGAAGACAAAAGCCGCGAGCAGTATTTC

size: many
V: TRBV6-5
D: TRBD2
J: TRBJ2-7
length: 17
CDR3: CASSRTSGSALDYEQYF
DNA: TGTGCCAGCAGCCGGACTAGCGGGAGCGCCCTGGACTACGAGCAGTACTTC

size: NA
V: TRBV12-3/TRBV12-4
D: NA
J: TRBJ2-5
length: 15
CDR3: CASRTYPGSEETQYF
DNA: TGTGCCAGCCGCACCTACCCCGGGAGCGAAGAGACCCAGTACTTC

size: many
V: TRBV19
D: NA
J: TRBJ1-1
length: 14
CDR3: CASTPVTESTEAFF
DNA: TGTGCCAGTACCCCGGTGACAGAGAGCACTGAAGCTTTCTTT

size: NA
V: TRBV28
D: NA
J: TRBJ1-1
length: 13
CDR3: CACSFPGDREAFF
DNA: TGTGCCTGCAGTTTCCCAGGGGACCGTGAAGCTTTCTTT

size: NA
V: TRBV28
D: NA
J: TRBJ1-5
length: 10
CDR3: CANGDQSQHF
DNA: TGTGCCAACGGGGATCAGTCCCAGCATTTT

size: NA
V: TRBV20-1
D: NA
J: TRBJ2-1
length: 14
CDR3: CSPQGGTRGNEQFF
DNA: TGCAGCCCGCAAGGGGGGACGAGGGGCAATGAGCAGTTCTTC

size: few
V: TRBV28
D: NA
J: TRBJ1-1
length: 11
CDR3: CASRIYTEAFF
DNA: TGTGCCAGCAGGATATACACTGAAGCTTTCTTT

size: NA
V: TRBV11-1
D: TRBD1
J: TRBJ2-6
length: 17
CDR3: CASSPPTGSSWVNVLTF
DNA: TGTGCCAGCAGCCCCCCGACAGGGAGCTCTTGGGTCAACGTCCTGACCTTC

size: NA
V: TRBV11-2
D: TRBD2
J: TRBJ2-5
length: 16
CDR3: CTSNYSRDSGRETQYF
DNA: TGTACCAGCAACTACTCCCGTGATAGCGGGAGAGAGACCCAGTACTTC

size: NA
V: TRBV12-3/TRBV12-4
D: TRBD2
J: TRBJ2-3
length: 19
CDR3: CASSLDRLAGMFSTDTQYF
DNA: TGTGCCAGCAGTTTGGATCGGCTAGCGGGAATGTTCAGCACAGATACGCAGTATTTT

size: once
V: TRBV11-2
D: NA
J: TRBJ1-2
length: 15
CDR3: CGSLGTPEGFYGYTF
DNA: TGTGGCAGCCTCGGGACACCGGAGGGGTTCTATGGCTACACCTTC

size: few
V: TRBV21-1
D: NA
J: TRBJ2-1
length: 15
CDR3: CASSKVQMAYNEQFF
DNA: TGTGCCAGCAGCAAAGTCCAGATGGCCTACAATGAGCAGTTCTTC

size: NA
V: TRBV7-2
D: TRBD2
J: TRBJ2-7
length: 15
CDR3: CASSLVREGAYEQYF
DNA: TGTGCCAGCAGCTTAGTGCGGGAGGGAGCCTACGAGCAGTACTTC

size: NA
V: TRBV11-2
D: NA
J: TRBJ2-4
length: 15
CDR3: CACSLDGWECDIQYF
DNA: TGTGCCTGCAGCTTAGATGGTTGGGAGTGCGACATTCAGTACTTC

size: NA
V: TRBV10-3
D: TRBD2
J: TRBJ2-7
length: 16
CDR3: CAISTKSGLAGNERYF
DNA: TGTGCCATCAGTACCAAATCGGGACTAGCGGGGAACGAGCGGTACTTC

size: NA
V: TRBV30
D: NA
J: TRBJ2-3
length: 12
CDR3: CAWKPPLVMQYF
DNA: TGTGCATGGAAACCCCCCTTAGTGATGCAGTATTTT

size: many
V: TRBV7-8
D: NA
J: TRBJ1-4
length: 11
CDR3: CASSLGGKLFF
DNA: TGTGCCAGCAGTCTGGGAGGAAAACTGTTTTTT

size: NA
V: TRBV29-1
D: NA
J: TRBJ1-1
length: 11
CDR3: CSVRVDSEAFF
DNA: TGCAGTGTTCGTGTGGACTCTGAAGCTTTCTTT

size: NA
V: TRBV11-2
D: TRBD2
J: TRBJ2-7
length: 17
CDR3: CASREQPAGGPGGEQYF
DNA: TGTGCCAGCAGAGAGCAACCAGCGGGAGGCCCAGGGGGCGAGCAGTACTTC

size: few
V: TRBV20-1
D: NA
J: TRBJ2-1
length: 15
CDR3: CSARDVFSSYNEQFF
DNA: TGCAGTGCTAGAGACGTATTCAGCTCCTACAATGAGCAGTTCTTC

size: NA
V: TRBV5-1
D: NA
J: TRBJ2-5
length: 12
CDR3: CARSLQGQTQYF
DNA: TGCGCCAGAAGCTTGCAAGGACAAACCCAGTACTTC

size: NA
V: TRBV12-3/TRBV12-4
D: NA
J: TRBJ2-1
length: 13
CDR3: CASSYEGFVEQFF
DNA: TGTGCCAGCAGCTACGAGGGGTTTGTTGAGCAGTTTTTC

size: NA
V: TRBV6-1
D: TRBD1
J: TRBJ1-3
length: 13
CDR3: CASTGDSGNTIYF
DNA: TGTGCCAGTACAGGGGACTCTGGAAACACCATATATTTC

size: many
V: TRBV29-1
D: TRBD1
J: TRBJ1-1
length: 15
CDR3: CSPIPGQGIYTEAFF
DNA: TGCAGCCCAATACCGGGACAGGGGATTTACACTGAAGCTTTCTTT

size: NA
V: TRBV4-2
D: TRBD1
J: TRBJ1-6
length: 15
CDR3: CASTPWDRGVSPLHF
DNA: TGTGCCAGCACCCCCTGGGACAGGGGGGTCTCACCCCTCCACTTT

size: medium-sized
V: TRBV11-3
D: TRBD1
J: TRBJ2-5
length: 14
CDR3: CASSKDRGVETQYF
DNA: TGTGCCAGCAGCAAGGACAGGGGGGTCGAGACCCAGTACTTC

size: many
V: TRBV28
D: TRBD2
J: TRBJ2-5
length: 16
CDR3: CASIKAGTSGIETQYF
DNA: TGTGCCAGCATCAAAGCCGGGACTAGCGGGATCGAGACCCAGTACTTC

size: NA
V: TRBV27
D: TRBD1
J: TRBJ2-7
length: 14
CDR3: CASSFGTGSYEQYF
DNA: TGTGCCAGCAGTTTCGGGACAGGGAGCTACGAGCAGTACTTC

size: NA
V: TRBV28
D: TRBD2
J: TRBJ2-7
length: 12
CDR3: CANKSGSYEQYF
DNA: TGTGCCAACAAGAGCGGGAGCTACGAGCAGTACTTC

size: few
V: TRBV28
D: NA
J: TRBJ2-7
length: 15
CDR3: CASSRRDGRSYEQYF
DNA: TGTGCCAGCAGTAGGAGGGACGGACGGTCGTACGAGCAGTACTTC

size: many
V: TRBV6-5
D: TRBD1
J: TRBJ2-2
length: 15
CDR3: CASTPTGRNTGELFF
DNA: TGTGCCAGCACCCCGACAGGGAGGAACACCGGGGAGCTGTTTTTT

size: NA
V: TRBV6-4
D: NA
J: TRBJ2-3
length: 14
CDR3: CASSERELSGTQYF
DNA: TGTGCCAGCAGTGAACGGGAGTTGTCAGGTACGCAGTATTTT

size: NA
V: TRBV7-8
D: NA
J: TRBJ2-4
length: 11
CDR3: CASSAKNIQYF
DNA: TGTGCCAGCAGCGCCAAAAACATTCAGTACTTC

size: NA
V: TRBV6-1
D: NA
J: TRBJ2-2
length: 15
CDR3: CANSEGDLYTGELFF
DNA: TGTGCCAACAGTGAAGGGGACCTGTACACCGGGGAGCTGTTTTTT

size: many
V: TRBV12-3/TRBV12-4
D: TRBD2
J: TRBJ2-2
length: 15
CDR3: CASSSSGRGTGELFF
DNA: TGTGCCAGCAGTTCGAGCGGGAGAGGCACCGGGGAGCTGTTTTTT

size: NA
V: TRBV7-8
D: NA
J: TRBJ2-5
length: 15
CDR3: CASSLGFAVEETQYF
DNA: TGTGCCAGCAGCTTAGGGTTCGCAGTCGAAGAGACCCAGTACTTC

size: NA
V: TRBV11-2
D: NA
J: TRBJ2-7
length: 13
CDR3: CASSLVLPYEQYF
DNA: TGTGCTAGCAGCTTAGTACTACCCTACGAGCAGTACTTC

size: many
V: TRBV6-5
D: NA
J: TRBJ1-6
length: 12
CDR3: CASSTSGMPLHF
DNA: TGTGCCAGCAGTACTTCAGGGATGCCCCTCCACTTT

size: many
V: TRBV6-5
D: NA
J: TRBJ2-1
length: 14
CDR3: CASSPAGPRGEQFF
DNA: TGTGCCAGCAGTCCCGCCGGCCCGAGGGGTGAGCAGTTCTTC

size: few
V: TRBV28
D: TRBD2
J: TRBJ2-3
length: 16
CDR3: CASSLAASGSTDTQYF
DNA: TGTGCCAGCAGTTTGGCGGCTAGCGGAAGCACAGATACGCAGTATTTT

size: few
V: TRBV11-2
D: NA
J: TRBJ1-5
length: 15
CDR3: CASSVWVGGDQPQHF
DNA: TGTGCCAGCAGCGTCTGGGTGGGAGGAGATCAGCCCCAGCATTTT

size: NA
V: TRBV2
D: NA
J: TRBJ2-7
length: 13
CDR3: CASSDDQKREQYF
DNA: TGTGCCAGCAGTGACGACCAAAAGAGGGAGCAGTACTTC

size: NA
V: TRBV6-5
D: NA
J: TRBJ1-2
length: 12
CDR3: CASSHPYTGYTF
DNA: TGTGCCAGTAGTCACCCGTATACGGGCTACACCTTC

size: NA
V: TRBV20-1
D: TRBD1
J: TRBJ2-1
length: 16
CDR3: CSAPIRGTGGYNEQFF
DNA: TGCAGTGCCCCCATTCGTGGGACAGGGGGCTACAATGAGCAGTTCTTC

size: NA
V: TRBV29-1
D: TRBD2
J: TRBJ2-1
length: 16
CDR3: CSVADTTSELYNEQLF
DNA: TGCAGCGTTGCAGACACCACTAGCGAACTATACAATGAGCAGTTGTTC

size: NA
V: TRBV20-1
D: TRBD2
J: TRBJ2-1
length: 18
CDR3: CSASPGTSGKLGYNEQFF
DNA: TGCAGTGCTTCTCCCGGGACTAGCGGGAAGTTGGGTTACAATGAGCAGTTCTTC

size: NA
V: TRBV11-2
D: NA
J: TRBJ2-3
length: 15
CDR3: CASSPTGAQTYTQYF
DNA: TGTGCCAGCAGCCCCACGGGGGCCCAGACATATACGCAGTATTTT

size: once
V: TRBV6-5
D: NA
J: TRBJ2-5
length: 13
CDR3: CTSRKGGEGIQYF
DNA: TGTACCAGCAGGAAAGGGGGGGAGGGGATCCAGTACTTC

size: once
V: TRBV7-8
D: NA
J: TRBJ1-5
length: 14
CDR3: CASSLLAGDEPQHF
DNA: TGTGCCAGCAGCTTATTAGCTGGGGATGAGCCTCAGCATTTT

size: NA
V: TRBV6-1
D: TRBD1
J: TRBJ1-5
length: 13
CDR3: CSWGQHSNQPQHF
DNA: TGTTCCTGGGGACAGCATAGCAATCAGCCCCAGCATTTT

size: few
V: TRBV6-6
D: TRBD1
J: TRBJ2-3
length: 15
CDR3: CASSYRGLSTDTQYF
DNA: TGTGCCAGCAGTTACAGGGGGCTAAGCACAGATACGCAGTATTTT

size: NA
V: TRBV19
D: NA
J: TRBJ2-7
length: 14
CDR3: CASSSEGATYEQYF
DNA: TGTGCCAGTAGTTCCGAGGGCGCAACCTACGAGCAGTACTTC

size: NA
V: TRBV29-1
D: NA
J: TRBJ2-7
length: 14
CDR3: CSVGIAVSRNEQYF
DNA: TGCAGCGTTGGAATAGCGGTGAGCAGAAACGAGCAGTACTTC